The 4 T cell receptor beta chains listed next were all sequenced from one sample in a study of T cells in narcolepsy. Assay used: immunoSEQ multiplex PCR; TCRdb lists only in-frame clones, some missing. The sample holds 20,000 to 25,000 clones, 65% to 90% seen once. The source material was memory (CD45RA-) CD4+ T cells from blood. The receptors originated from a human donor in good health.

The chain uses TRBV10-3 and TRBJ2-7; D is possibly TRBD2 (5 bases). The CDR3 is 13 amino acids. From germline, CDR1 is ENHRY and CDR2 SYGVKD. V shed 4 bases and J shed 4 bases, with 11 bases lying between them. This CDR3 reads CAISGATGYEQYF. CDR3 nucleotides: TGTGCCATCAGTGGGGCAACGGGGTACGAGCAGTACTTC.

As DNA, the CDR3 is TGTGCCAGCAGGACGGGCCCAAACTACGAGCAGTACTTC. This gives the protein CASRTGPNYEQYF. This chain uses TRBV6-6 with TRBJ2-7, with D unresolved. This CDR3 is built from 13 residues. The ends were cut back, 6 bases at V and 3 bases at J, with 12 bases in the middle. The germline CDR1 and CDR2 sequences are MNHNY and SVGAGI (reference sequence).

Details on this clone: At one of its ends the junction is not consistent with the germline gene, which may arise from a read error. The chain uses TRBV7-7 and TRBJ2-2; 8 bases are a match to TRBD1. Germline V CDR1 and CDR2: SSHAT, FNYEAQ (reference sequence). This CDR3 is 15 amino acids long. The CDR3, as DNA: TGTGCTAGCAGCTCACAAACAGGGGGTACCGGGGAGCTGTTTTTT. It codes for CASSSQTGGTGELFF.

The chain uses TRBV6-5 and TRBJ2-3, with 8 bases that match TRBD2. Trimming took 2 bases from V and 5 from J; bases not matched to a gene: 9. The CDR3 is made up of 16 amino acids. The germline V gene has CDR1 MNHEY and CDR2 SVGAGI. CDR3 DNA sequence: TGTGCCAGCAGTTACGGGGGAGCGGGAGAGGTAGATACGCAGTATTTT. Its translation: CASSYGGAGEVDTQYF.